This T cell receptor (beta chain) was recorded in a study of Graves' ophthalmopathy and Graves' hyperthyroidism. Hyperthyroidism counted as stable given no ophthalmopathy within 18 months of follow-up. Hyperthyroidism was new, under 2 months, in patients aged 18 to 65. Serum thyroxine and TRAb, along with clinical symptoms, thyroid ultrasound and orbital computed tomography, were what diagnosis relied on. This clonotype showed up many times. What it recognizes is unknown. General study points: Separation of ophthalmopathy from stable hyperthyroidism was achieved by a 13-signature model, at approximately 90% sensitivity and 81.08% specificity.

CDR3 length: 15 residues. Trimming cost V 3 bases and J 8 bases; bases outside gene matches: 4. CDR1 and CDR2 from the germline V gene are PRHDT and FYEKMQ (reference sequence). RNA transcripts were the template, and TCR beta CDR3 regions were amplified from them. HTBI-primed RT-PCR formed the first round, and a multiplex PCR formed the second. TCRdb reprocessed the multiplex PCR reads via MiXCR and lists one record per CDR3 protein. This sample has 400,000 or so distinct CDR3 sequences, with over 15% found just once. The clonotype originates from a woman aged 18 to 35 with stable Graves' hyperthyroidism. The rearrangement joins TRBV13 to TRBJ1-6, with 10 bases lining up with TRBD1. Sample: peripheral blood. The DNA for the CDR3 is TGTGCCAGCAGCTTGGCCGGGACAGGGGATTCACCCCTCCACTTT. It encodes CASSLAGTGDSPLHF.